The 27 T cell receptor beta chains below come from one sample, sequenced in a study of glioma-infiltrating T cells after dendritic cell vaccination. Profiling relied on immunoSEQ multiplex PCR, and the TCRdb table lists in-frame clones only, not all of them. This table has tens of thousands of clones, 70% to 90% appearing once. Sample: blood, taken before dendritic cell vaccination. Receptors originate from a human donor with glioblastoma.

CDR3 sequence (DNA): TGCGCCAGCAGCTTGATCAGTTCCTACGAGCAGTACTTC. Translated: CASSLISSYEQYF. The chain employs TRBV5-1 and TRBJ2-7; no reliable D call. Trimming removed 1 base at V and 1 base at J, with 6 bases between. There are 13 residues in the CDR3. The V gene's germline CDR1 is SGHRS and CDR2 YFSETQ.

This clone was picked up one time. The V gene is TRBV5-6, the J gene TRBJ2-7, with 10 bases fitting TRBD1. This CDR3 spans 15 amino acids. V was clipped by 4 bases and J by 2 bases; unmatched bases: 6. The germline gives CDR1 SGHDT, CDR2 YYEEEE. The CDR3 spells CASSPRQGAAYEQYF. CDR3 DNA: TGTGCCAGCAGCCCGAGACAGGGGGCCGCCTACGAGCAGTACTTC.

This clone showed up just once. V and J are TRBV2 and TRBJ1-2; possibly TRBD1 for D (6 bases). Per germline, CDR1 SNHLY and CDR2 FYNNEI. Trimming shortened V by 8 bases and J by 6 bases, and 13 bases separated the two germline ends. The CDR3 sequence is 12 residues long. The DNA for the CDR3 is TGTGCCAGCGGACAGAATTCCCATGGCTACACCTTC. The encoded protein is CASGQNSHGYTF.

The J gene is TRBJ2-4, the V gene TRBV4-1; 9 nucleotides match TRBD2. The CDR3 runs 20 residues. Germline V gene data show CDR1 as MGHRA and CDR2 as YSYEKL. Unmatched junction bases numbered 13, after V lost 0 bases and J lost 1 base. The chain's CDR3 is CASSQDRGTSHARAKNIQYF. The CDR3 bases are TGCGCCAGCAGCCAAGATAGGGGGACTAGCCACGCGAGGGCCAAAAACATTCAGTACTTC.

The CDR3, as DNA: TGTGCCAGCAGCCGGGCGGGGGCAGGTTGGTCTAGTACCGGGGAGCTGTTTTTT. The encoded protein is CASSRAGAGWSSTGELFF. The V and J genes are TRBV11-3 and TRBJ2-2; D may be TRBD2 (7 bases). CDR3 size: 18 residues. V lost 5 bases, J lost 5 bases, and 24 bases lay in between. Per the germline V gene, CDR1 is SGHNT and CDR2 is YENEEA.

This clone was detected a few times. This chain links TRBV11-2 with TRBJ2-1; 8 bases align to TRBD2. Trimming took 3 bases from V and 0 from J; bases not matched to a gene: 1. Germline V gene lookup returns CDR1 SGHAT and CDR2 FQNNGV. This CDR3 contains 15 residues. CDR3 nucleotide sequence: TGTGCCAGCAGCTTTGGGACTAGCTCCTACAATGAGCAGTTCTTC. Translated, it gives CASSFGTSSYNEQFF.

The gene calls are TRBV4-1 and TRBJ2-5; 10 bases agree with TRBD2. The CDR3 totals 16 residues. V lost 0 bases and J lost 4; bases outside the gene matches: 5. Germline CDR1 reads MGHRA; CDR2 reads YSYEKL. CDR3 protein: CASSQDTSGGAETQYF. In DNA form, the CDR3 reads TGCGCCAGCAGCCAAGATACCAGCGGGGGGGCAGAGACCCAGTACTTC.

This chain uses TRBV6-1 with TRBJ2-7; D not certain. Germline loops: CDR1 MNHNS, CDR2 SASEGT. The CDR3 runs 16 residues. V dropped 1 base and J dropped 2 bases, with 15 bases sitting between them. CDR3 nucleotide sequence: TGTGCCAGCAGTGAAGGGCCACAGTTCAGTCCCTACGAGCAGTACTTC. Protein product: CASSEGPQFSPYEQYF.

The chain employs TRBV2 and TRBJ1-2, with 7 positions matching TRBD1. The CDR3 runs to 14 residues. Germline trimming cut 5 bases from V and 3 bases from J; bases unmatched to any gene: 6. CDR1 and CDR2 from the germline V gene are SNHLY and FYNNEI. The CDR3 spells CASSQTGIYYGYTF. DNA for the CDR3: TGTGCCAGCAGTCAGACAGGGATATACTATGGCTACACCTTC. Using reference TRBV2 and TRBJ1-2 for the parts outside the CDR3, the full variable domain is EPEVTQTPSHQVTQMGQEVILRCVPISNHLYFYWYRQILGQKVEFLVSFYNNEISEKSEIFDDQFSVERPDGSNFTLKIRSTKLEDSAMYFCASSQTGIYYGYTFGSGTRLTVV.

In DNA, the CDR3 is TGTGCCAGCAGCTTAGGACTAGCGGGGGCCGAAGAGACCCAGTACTTC. This translates into CASSLGLAGAEETQYF. J is TRBJ2-5 and V is TRBV7-9; 12 bases line up with TRBD2. Germline V gene data show CDR1 as SEHNR and CDR2 as FQNEAQ (reference sequence). The junction had 3 bases not matched to a gene; V was cut back by 1 base and J by 3 bases. This CDR3 contains 16 residues.

The chain carries TRBV10-3 and TRBJ2-3, with TRBD2 identical over 10 bases. Germline assignment: CDR1 ENHRY and CDR2 SYGVKD. The CDR3 contains 15 residues. With 6 bases clipped from V and 2 bases from J, the junction kept 5 bases outside the gene matches. The CDR3 DNA reads TGTGCCATCAGCCTTCTAGCGGGGGCCACAGATACGCAGTATTTT. It codes for CAISLLAGATDTQYF.

CDR3 coding DNA: TGTGCCAGCTCACTAGCGACAGGTAATGAGCAGTTCTTC. Its translation: CASSLATGNEQFF. The chain links TRBV18 to TRBJ2-1; a weak D match, TRBD1 (6 bases). Trimming pared 4 bases from V and 7 bases from J, leaving 11 bases between. Germline CDR1 is KGHSH and CDR2 is LQKENI. The CDR3 covers 13 residues.

The chain employs TRBV10-2 and TRBJ2-7; D uncertain. Trimming took off 8 bases at V and 1 base at J, with 12 bases between the two ends. The CDR3 contains 13 residues. The germline V gene encodes CDR1 WSHSY and CDR2 SAAADI. The CDR3 bases are TGCGCCAGCGCGAAGTTGCGGTCCTACGAGCAGTACTTC. It codes for CASAKLRSYEQYF.

CDR3 loop: CASSEDSGYGYTF. CDR3 in DNA: TGTGCCAGCAGTGAAGATTCCGGCTATGGCTACACCTTC. The chain uses TRBV6-1 and TRBJ1-2; D gene unclear. Trimming took 1 base from V and 4 from J, leaving 7 bases between them. The CDR3 has 13 amino acids. CDR1 MNHNS and CDR2 SASEGT come from the germline V gene.

This clone has just one count. The J gene is TRBJ2-1, the V gene TRBV6-5, with TRBD2 matching over 8 bases. The CDR3 totals 16 residues. V gave up 2 bases and J gave up 4 bases; unmatched junction bases: 7. CDR1 MNHEY and CDR2 SVGAGI come from the germline V gene. CDR3 coding DNA: TGTGCCAGCAGTTACGCCCCGGGACTAGTATACAATGAGCAGTTCTTC. Encoded protein: CASSYAPGLVYNEQFF.

The rearrangement uses TRBV19 and TRBJ2-7; D is possibly TRBD1 (5 bases). This CDR3 has 12 residues. Between the trimmed V and J ends, which lost 4 bases and 6 bases, there was a span of 10 bases. Germline V CDR1 and CDR2: LNHDA, SQIVND (reference sequence). As DNA, the CDR3 is TGTGCCAGTAGTAGCAGGGTAGGCGAGCAGTACTTC. Its translation is CASSSRVGEQYF.

The chain uses TRBV15 and TRBJ2-7; D is possibly TRBD2 (6 bases). The germline CDR1 and CDR2 sequences are LNHNV and YYDKDF (reference sequence). This CDR3 spans 16 amino acids. The V and J ends lost 0 bases and 2 bases respectively, with 14 bases between them. CDR3 sequence reads: CATSRDVGSHAYEQYF. The CDR3, as DNA: TGTGCCACCAGCAGAGATGTCGGGAGTCACGCCTACGAGCAGTACTTC.

The chain uses TRBV29-1 and TRBJ2-5, with 8 bases fitting TRBD1. The better agreement between TRBJ2-7 and the DNA end casts doubt on the J call. This CDR3 is 16 amino acids long. The germline V gene encodes CDR1 SQVTM and CDR2 ANQGSEA. The CDR3 DNA reads TGCAGCGTTGAAGGGTTGGCGGGACAGGAGTCCTACGAGCAGTACTTC. Translation gives CSVEGLAGQESYEQYF.

The chain links TRBV10-3 to TRBJ1-3, with D possibly TRBD1 on 6 matching bases. The germline CDR1 and CDR2 sequences are ENHRY and SYGVKD. V was trimmed by 7 bases and J by 4 bases, leaving 11 bases between them. The CDR3 length is 13 residues. The CDR3 sequence: CAITQGTGNTIYF. The DNA for the CDR3 is TGTGCCATCACCCAGGGGACCGGAAACACCATATATTTT.

CDR3 sequence (DNA): TGTGCCAGCAGCCCAGACAGCCTTGCACTCTCCTACGAGCAGTACTTC. Its protein is CASSPDSLALSYEQYF. This chain links TRBV5-5 with TRBJ2-7, with a tentative D call TRBD1 (5 bases). The CDR3 loop spans 16 amino acids. Germline CDR1 SGHKS, CDR2 YYEKEE (reference sequence). The V end lost 4 bases, the J end lost 0 bases, and 17 bases lay between the germline ends.

The chain is built from TRBV6-6 and TRBJ1-1; D might be TRBD1 (6 bases). V dropped 5 bases and J dropped 7 bases, with 11 bases sitting between them. Germline CDR1 MNHNY, CDR2 SVGAGI (reference sequence). This CDR3 comprises 12 residues. The DNA of the CDR3 is TGTGCCAGCAGTCTCGGACAGAATGAAGCTTTCTTT. This codes for CASSLGQNEAFF.

V usage is TRBV2 and J usage is TRBJ2-1; 10 nucleotides match TRBD2. The CDR3 is 15 amino acids. Germline CDR1 and CDR2: SNHLY and FYNNEI. J gave up 4 bases and V 6 bases, and 6 bases lay outside the gene matches. CDR3 loop: CASSLAGASYNEQFF. The CDR3 DNA follows: TGTGCCAGCAGCCTAGCGGGGGCTAGTTACAATGAGCAGTTCTTC.

The genes are TRBV7-3 and TRBJ1-2; D might be TRBD1 (5 bases). The germline CDR1 and CDR2 sequences are SGHTA and FQGTGA. The CDR3 sequence is 15 residues long. V was clipped by 5 bases and J by 0 bases, with 13 bases between them. CDR3: CASSPTGGTNYGYTF. The CDR3 DNA reads TGTGCCAGCAGCCCCACAGGCGGCACTAACTATGGCTACACCTTC.

The chain recombines TRBV18 with TRBJ1-2, with 7 bases that match TRBD1. The CDR3 spans 15 residues. Germline CDR1 reads KGHSH; CDR2 reads LQKENI. J gave up 3 bases and V 2 bases, and 6 bases lay outside the gene matches. CDR3 region: CASSPGTQGDYGYTF. CDR3 sequence (DNA): TGTGCCAGCTCACCAGGGACCCAGGGGGACTATGGCTACACCTTC.

V and J are TRBV2 and TRBJ2-6; possibly TRBD1 for D (5 bases). The V end lost 8 bases, the J end lost 2 bases, and 7 bases lay between the germline ends. CDR1 SNHLY and CDR2 FYNNEI come from the germline V gene. This CDR3 is built from 13 residues. The CDR3 nucleotides read TGTGCCAGCCAGGGAACTGGGGCCAACGTCCTGACTTTC. It translates to CASQGTGANVLTF.

The chain joins TRBV6-5 to TRBJ1-1, with TRBD1 matching over 8 bases. Per the germline V gene, CDR1 is MNHEY and CDR2 is SVGAGI. The V and J ends lost 6 bases and 3 bases, in that order; junction bases with no gene match: 6. This CDR3 region has 14 residues. CDR3 in DNA: TGTGCCAGCAGCCCAGGGGGCATGGACACTGAAGCTTTCTTT. It codes for CASSPGGMDTEAFF.

The V and J genes are TRBV6-1 and TRBJ1-2; D not certain. The CDR3 is 15 amino acids. The V gene's germline CDR1 is MNHNS and CDR2 SASEGT. Trimming removed 8 bases at V and 6 bases at J, with 22 bases between. The CDR3 protein is CASLPPPPDRDGYTF. DNA for the CDR3: TGTGCCAGCCTCCCTCCCCCCCCCGACCGGGATGGCTACACCTTC.